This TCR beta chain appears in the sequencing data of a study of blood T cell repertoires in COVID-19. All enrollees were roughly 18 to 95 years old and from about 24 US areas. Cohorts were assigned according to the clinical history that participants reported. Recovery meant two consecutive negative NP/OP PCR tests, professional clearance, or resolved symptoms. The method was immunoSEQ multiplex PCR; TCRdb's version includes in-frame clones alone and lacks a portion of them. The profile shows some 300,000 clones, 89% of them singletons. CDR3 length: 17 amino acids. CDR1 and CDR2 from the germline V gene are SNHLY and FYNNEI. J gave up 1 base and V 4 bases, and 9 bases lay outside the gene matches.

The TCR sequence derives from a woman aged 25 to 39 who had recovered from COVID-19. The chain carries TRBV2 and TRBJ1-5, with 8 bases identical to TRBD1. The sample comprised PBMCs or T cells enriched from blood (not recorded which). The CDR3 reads CASSGSRGRGSNQPQHF. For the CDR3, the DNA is TGTGCCAGCAGTGGGTCCAGGGGGCGAGGGAGCAATCAGCCCCAGCATTTT.